This T cell receptor beta chain derives from a study of blood T cell repertoires in COVID-19 (dated by TCRdb to 2019 to 2021). With respect to the entire study: The collaborator samples originated in the United States, Italy and Spain and spanned the acute and convalescent phases of COVID-19. The prospective study material was composed of cDNA or gDNA derived from T cells, B-cell-depleted T cells, or PBMCs. Subjects who had been exposed to COVID-19, were actively infected with it, or had recovered from it provided the deeply sampled blood TCRbeta repertoires that made up the dataset. The repertoires were made available in a free public database intended to serve as a resource for research on the immune response to SARS-CoV-2. Samples came from the ongoing ImmuneRACE study (first 160 participants) plus 1,254 subjects from 6 global collaborators. A de-identified subject ID, COVID-19 status, age in years and sex were almost always included in the sample metadata. Where available, HLA class I and class II types were taken from metadata supplied by the sample provider and were not determined by assay-based typing.

Whole blood was collected in K2EDTA tubes by collaborating institutions according to the institutions' own protocols. For TCRbeta analysis, collaborator samples were shipped as frozen whole blood, as isolated PBMCs, or as DNA extracted from either sample type. The germline V and J ends show losses of 4 bases and 11 bases respectively, and no gene match explains 10 bases of the junction. Sequences MNHEY (CDR1) and SMNVEV (CDR2) are obtained from the germline V gene (reference sequence). From the cysteine through the phenylalanine, the CDR3 covers 14 amino acids. CDR3 DNA is the only sequence kept; it has 42 bases, read in frame from the first base. On the study overall, not on this receptor specifically: Clinical and demographic metadata were provided uncurated, with the amount varying by source and participant.

TCRbeta CDR3 regions were amplified from genomic DNA using the immunoSEQ Assay, a bias-controlled multiplex PCR. As for the original processing: The number of nucleated cells in each sample was estimated from the amplification of reference gene primers within the assay. To quantify the absolute abundance of each unique TCRbeta CDR3 rearrangement, sequence reads were collapsed and filtered. For each sample, productive Simpson clonality was calculated as the square root of Simpson's diversity index over productive rearrangements. This is the immuneACCESS table as TCRdb keeps it, with only in-frame sequences that have V and J called. A part of the clones is gone; compared with another copy, unresolved V genes explain less than half, and the rest is unexplained. The V and J calls and clone size were taken over from that table, and D and trimming were inferred from the DNA. The sample table lists about 140,000 clones, just under 90% of them with a count of one. The ten largest clones represent approximately 9.9% of the sample.

As regards this clone: No antigen is known for it. Within one base of it there is no much larger clone, and no base qualities were kept.

The receptor chain draws on TRBV27 and TRBJ1-1, and 10 junction bases match TRBD1. The specimen was peripheral blood. The sequence came from an elderly woman with acute or convalescent COVID-19. The DNA sequence is as follows: TGTGCCAGCAGTTCCCGGATCCCGGGACAGGGGGCTTTCTTT. Translated, it reads CASSSRIPGQGAFF.